The T cell receptor beta chain under discussion was sequenced for a study of T cell repertoires in cytomegalovirus infection. Trimming removed 7 bases at V and 3 bases at J, with 6 bases between. The CDR3 covers 11 residues. CDR1 is LGHNT, CDR2 FRNRAP, per germline. TCRdb re-called the reads through MiXCR, storing one row per CDR3 protein. The sample includes 300,000 to 400,000 distinct CDR3 sequences, around 18% of them seen just once. This clonotype showed up many times. The origin of this receptor is a human donor in good health (CMV status not recorded). Some clones in this sample may be carry-over from other donors' samples. Sequencing was performed on PBMCs. The V call is TRBV12-5, the J call TRBJ2-5; D uncertain. The chain's CDR3 is CASATEETQYF. The CDR3 DNA sequence: TGTGCTAGTGCTACGGAAGAGACCCAGTACTTC.